This entry features one T cell receptor beta chain sequence. Antigen: not known. Trimming removed 4 bases from V and 5 bases from J; junction bases left unmatched: 6. Germline CDR1 is LGHNA and CDR2 is YNFKEQ. The CDR3 extends over 15 amino acids. Using immunoSEQ multiplex PCR, the repertoire was profiled, and TCRdb retains in-frame clones only, with some absent. The data show about 100,000 clones, with over 65% seen just once and 6.3% held by the top ten. This specimen belongs to a study of PD-1 blockade in mismatch repair-deficient tumors. Study-level findings and limits: Tumor-resident clones, often undetectable pretreatment in blood, expanded then contracted after pembrolizumab.

TCR sequencing covered a few patients who responded to pembrolizumab. Here the sequenced sample was peripheral blood, taken about 36 weeks after starting pembrolizumab. This receptor was obtained from an adult with mismatch repair-deficient cancer. V gene TRBV4-2 combines with J gene TRBJ1-2, with 11 bases lining up with TRBD1. Written as DNA, the CDR3 is TGTGCCAGCAGCCCGATAGGACAGGGGGCTTATGGCTACACCTTC. It specifies CASSPIGQGAYGYTF.